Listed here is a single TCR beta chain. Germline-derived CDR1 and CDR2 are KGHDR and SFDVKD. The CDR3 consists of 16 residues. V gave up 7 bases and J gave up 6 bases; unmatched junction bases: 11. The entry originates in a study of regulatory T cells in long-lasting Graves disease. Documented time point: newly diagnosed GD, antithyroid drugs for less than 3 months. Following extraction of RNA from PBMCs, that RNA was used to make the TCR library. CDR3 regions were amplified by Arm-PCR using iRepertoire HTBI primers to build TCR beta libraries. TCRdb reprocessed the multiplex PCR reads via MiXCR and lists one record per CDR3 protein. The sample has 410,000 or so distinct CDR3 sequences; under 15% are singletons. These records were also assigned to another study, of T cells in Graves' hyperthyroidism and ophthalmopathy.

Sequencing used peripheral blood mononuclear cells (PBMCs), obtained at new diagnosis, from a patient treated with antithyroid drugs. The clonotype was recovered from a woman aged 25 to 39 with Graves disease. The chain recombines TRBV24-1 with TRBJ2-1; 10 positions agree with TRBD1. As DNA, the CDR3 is TGTGCCACCAGCGACTTTACCGGGACAGGGGTCAATGAGCAGTTCTTC. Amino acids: CATSDFTGTGVNEQFF.